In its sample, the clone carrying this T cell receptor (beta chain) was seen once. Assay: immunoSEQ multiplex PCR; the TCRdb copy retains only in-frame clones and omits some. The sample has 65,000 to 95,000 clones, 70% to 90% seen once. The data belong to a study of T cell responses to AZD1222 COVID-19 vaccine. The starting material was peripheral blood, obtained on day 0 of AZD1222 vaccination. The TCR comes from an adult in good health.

CDR3 sequence reads: CASSGSGGEAFF. DNA for the CDR3: TGTGCCAGCAGTGGGTCAGGGGGTGAAGCTTTCTTT. The chain combines TRBV25-1 with TRBJ1-1, with 7 nucleotides matching TRBD1. V was pared by 4 bases and J by 7 bases, with 3 bases of the junction left unmatched. The CDR3 spans 12 residues. CDR1 is MGHDK and CDR2 is SYGVNS in the germline V gene.